This TCR beta chain was retrieved from a study of blood T cells in healthy people across ages. This clonotype was counted only a few times. Its target is unknown. It was with a sample-barcoded 5' primer and a J-beta primer mix that a second PCR of roughly 7 to 12 cycles was run. TCRdb analysed the 5' RACE reads with MiXCR anew, one entry per CDR3 protein. This sample has more than 500,000 distinct CDR3 sequences; roughly a quarter occur once, and the top ten carry 3% to 4.5%. Study observations and caveats: Observed TCR beta diversity showed a strong correlation with the percentage of naive T cells as measured by flow cytometry.

These data also formed part of another study, on T cells of mothers and their children.

This TCR was recovered from a boy between 2 and 10 years old in good health. Sequencing was performed on blood.

The CDR3 loop is CASSFYGGDGEQYF. CDR3 nucleotides: TGTGCCAGCAGTTTCTACGGAGGGGATGGGGAGCAGTACTTC. V gene TRBV6-2 or TRBV6-3 combines with J gene TRBJ2-7; TRBD2 is a possible D gene (6 bases). This CDR3 region has 14 residues. The V gene's germline CDR1 is MNHEY and CDR2 SVGEGT. Trimming removed 4 bases at V and 7 bases at J, with 17 bases between.